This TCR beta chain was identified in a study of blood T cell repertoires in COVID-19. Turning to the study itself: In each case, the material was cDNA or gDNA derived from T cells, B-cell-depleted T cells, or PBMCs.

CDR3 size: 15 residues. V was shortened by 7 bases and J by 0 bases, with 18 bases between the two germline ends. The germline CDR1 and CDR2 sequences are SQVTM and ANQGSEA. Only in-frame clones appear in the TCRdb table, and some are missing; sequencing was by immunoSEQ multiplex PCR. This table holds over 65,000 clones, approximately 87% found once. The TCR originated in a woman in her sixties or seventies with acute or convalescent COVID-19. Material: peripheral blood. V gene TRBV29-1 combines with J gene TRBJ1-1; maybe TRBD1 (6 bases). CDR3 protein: CSAVLGHSLNTEAFF. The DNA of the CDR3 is TGCAGCGCCGTTTTGGGACACAGCTTGAACACTGAAGCTTTCTTT.